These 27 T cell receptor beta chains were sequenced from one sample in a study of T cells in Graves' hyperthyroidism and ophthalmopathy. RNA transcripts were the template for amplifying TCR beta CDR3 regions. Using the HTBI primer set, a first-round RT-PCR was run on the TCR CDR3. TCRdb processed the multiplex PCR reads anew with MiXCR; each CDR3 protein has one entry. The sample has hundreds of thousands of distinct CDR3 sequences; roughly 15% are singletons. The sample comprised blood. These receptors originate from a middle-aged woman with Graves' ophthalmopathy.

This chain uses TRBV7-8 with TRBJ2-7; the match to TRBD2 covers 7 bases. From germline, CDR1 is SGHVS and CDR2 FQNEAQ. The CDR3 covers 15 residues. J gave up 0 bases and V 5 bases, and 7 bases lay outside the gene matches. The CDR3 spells CASSTSSGPSYEQYF. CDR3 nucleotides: TGTGCCAGCAGCACCTCTAGCGGTCCCTCCTACGAGCAGTACTTC.

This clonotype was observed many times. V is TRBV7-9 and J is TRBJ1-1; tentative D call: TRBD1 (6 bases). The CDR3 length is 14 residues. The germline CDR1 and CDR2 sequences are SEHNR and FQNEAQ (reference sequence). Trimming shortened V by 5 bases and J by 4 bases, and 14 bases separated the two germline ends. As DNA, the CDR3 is TGTGCCAGCAGCAATATCAGGGGAGCCACTGAAGCTTTCTTT. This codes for CASSNIRGATEAFF.

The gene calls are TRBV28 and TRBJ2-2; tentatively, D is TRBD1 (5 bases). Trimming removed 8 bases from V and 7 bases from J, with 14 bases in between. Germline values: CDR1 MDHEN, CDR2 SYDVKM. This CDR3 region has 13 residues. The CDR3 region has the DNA TGTGCCAGCTTCCAGGGTAGGGGCGGGGAGCTGTTTTTT. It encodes CASFQGRGGELFF.

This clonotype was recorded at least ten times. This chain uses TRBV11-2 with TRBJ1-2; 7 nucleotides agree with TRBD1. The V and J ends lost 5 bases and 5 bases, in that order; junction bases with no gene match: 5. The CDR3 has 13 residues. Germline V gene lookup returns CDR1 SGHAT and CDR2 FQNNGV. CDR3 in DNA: TGTGCCAGCAGCAGGGACAGTATTTATGGCTACACCTTC. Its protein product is CASSRDSIYGYTF. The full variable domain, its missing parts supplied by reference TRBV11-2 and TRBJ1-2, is EAGVAQSPRYKIIEKRQSVAFWCNPISGHATLYWYQQILGQGPKLLIQFQNNGVVDDSQLPKDRFSAERLKGVDSTLKIQPAKLEDSAVYLCASSRDSIYGYTFGSGTRLTVV.

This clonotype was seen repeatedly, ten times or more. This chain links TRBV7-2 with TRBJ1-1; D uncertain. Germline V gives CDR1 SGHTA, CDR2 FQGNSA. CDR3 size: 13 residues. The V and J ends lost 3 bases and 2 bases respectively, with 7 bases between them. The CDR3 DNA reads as TGTGCCAGCAGCTTGTTGCACAACACTGAAGCTTTCTTT. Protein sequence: CASSLLHNTEAFF.

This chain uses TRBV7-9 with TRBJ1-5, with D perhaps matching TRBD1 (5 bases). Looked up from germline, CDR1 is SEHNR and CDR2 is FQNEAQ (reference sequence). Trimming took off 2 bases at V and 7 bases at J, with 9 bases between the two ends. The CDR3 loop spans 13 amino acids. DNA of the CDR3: TGTGCCAGCAGCTTAACGGGGGAACAGCCCCAGCATTTT. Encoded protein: CASSLTGEQPQHF.

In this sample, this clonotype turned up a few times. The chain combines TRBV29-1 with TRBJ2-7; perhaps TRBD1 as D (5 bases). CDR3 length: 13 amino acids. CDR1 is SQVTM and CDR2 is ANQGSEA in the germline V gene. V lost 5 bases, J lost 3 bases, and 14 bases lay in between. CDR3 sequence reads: CSVSLTENYEQYF. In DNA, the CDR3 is TGCAGCGTTTCGTTGACAGAAAACTACGAGCAGTACTTC.

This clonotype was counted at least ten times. The CDR3 is CASSSTGTAQETQYF. CDR3 coding DNA: TGTGCCAGCAGTTCTACAGGGACAGCACAAGAGACCCAGTACTTC. The chain links TRBV6-1 to TRBJ2-5, with TRBD1 matching 7 bases. With V trimmed by 5 bases and J by 2 bases, 8 bases remained unmatched. Germline V CDR1 and CDR2: MNHNS, SASEGT. This CDR3 contains 15 residues.

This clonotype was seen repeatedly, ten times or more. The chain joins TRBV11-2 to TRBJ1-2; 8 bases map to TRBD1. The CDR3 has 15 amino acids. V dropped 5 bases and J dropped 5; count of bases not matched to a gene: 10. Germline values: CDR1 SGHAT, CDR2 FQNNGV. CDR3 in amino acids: CASSPLDRGGYGYTF. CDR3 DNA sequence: TGTGCCAGCAGCCCACTCGACAGGGGCGGTTATGGCTACACCTTC.

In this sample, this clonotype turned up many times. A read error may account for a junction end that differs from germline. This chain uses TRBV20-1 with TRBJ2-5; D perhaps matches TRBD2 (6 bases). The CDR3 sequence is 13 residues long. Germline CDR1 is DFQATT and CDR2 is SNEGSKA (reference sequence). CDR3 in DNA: TGCAGTGCTTTGCGGGACGGAAAAGAGGCCCAGTACTTC. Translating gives CSALRDGKEAQYF.

CDR3 protein: CASSRTGTRDQPQHF. DNA of the CDR3: TGTGCCAGTAGTAGGACAGGGACCCGCGATCAGCCCCAGCATTTT. The chain uses TRBV19 and TRBJ1-5, with 8 bases identical to TRBD1. Germline CDR1 LNHDA, CDR2 SQIVND (reference sequence). The CDR3 is 15 amino acids. The V and J ends lost 4 bases and 5 bases, in that order; junction bases with no gene match: 7.

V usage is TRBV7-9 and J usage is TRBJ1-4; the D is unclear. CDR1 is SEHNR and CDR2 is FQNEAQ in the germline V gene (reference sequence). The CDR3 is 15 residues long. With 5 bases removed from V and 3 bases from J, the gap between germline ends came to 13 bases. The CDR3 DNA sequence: TGTGCCAGCAGCCGGACCGTCGGTCCTAATGAAAAACTGTTTTTT. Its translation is CASSRTVGPNEKLFF.

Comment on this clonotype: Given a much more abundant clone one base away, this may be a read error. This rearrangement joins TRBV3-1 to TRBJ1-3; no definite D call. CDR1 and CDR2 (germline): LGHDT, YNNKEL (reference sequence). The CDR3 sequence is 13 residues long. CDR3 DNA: TGTGCCAGCAGCCAGGGTTCTGGAAGCACCATATATTTT. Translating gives CASSQGSGSTIYF.

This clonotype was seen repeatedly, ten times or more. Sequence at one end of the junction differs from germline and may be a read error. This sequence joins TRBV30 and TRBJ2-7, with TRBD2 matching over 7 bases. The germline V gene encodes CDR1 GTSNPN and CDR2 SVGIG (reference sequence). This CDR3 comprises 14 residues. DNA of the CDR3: TGTGCCTCGAGTGGGAGGGGCCGGCCCTACGAGCAGTACTTC. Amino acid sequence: CASSGRGRPYEQYF.

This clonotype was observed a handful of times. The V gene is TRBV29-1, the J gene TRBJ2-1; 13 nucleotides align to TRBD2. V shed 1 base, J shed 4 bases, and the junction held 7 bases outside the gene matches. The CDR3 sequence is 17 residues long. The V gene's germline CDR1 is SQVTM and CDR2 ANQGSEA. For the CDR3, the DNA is TGCAGCGTTGAAGGGAAGGTACTAGCGGGGGGGTACAATGAGCAGTTCTTC. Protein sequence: CSVEGKVLAGGYNEQFF.

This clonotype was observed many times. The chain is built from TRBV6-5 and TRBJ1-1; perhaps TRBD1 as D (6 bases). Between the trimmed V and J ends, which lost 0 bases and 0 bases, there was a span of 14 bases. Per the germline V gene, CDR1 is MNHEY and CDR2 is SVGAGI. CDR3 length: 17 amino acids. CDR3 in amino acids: CASSYSPHRAMNTEAFF. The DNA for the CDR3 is TGTGCCAGCAGTTACTCGCCCCACAGGGCCATGAACACTGAAGCTTTCTTT.

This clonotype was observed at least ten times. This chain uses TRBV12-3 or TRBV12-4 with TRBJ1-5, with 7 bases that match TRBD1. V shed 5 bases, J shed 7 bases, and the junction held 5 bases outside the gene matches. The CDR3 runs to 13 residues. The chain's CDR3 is CASSPGQIQPQHF. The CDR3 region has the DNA TGTGCCAGCAGTCCGGGACAGATCCAGCCCCAGCATTTT.

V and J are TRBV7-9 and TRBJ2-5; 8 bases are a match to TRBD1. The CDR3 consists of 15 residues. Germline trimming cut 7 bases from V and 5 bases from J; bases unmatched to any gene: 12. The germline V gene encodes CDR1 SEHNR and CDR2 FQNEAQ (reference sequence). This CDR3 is CASTTGQAEKETQYF. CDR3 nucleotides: TGTGCCAGCACCACGGGACAGGCCGAGAAGGAGACCCAGTACTTC.

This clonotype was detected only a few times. The CDR3 reads CASASAFNQPQHF. In DNA, the CDR3 is TGTGCCAGTGCATCAGCGTTCAATCAGCCCCAGCATTTT. V and J are TRBV19 and TRBJ1-5; D not certain. Per germline, CDR1 LNHDA and CDR2 SQIVND (reference sequence). V gave up 8 bases and J gave up 3 bases, with 11 bases separating them. The CDR3 runs 13 residues.

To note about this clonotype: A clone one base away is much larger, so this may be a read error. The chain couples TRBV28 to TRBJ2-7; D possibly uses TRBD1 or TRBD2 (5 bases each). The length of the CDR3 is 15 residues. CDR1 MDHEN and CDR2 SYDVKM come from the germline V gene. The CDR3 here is CATGRDGSLSYERYF. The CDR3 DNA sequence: TGTGCCACCGGTCGGGACGGTTCATTGTCCTACGAGCGGTACTTC.

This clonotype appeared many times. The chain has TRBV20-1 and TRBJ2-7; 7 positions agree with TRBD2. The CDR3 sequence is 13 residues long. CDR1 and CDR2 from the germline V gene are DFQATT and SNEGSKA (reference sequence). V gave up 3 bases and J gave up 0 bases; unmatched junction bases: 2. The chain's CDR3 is CSASGGSSYEQYF. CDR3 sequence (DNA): TGCAGTGCTAGCGGGGGGAGCTCCTACGAGCAGTACTTC.

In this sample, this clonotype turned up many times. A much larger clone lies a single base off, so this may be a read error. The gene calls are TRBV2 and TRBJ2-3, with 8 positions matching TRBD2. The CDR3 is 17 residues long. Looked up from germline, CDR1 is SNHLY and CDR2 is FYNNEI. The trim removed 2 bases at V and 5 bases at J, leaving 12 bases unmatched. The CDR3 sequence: CASSESSRTSTGDTQYF. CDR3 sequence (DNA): TGTGCCAGCAGTGAATCTTCCAGGACTAGCACGGGAGATACGCAGTATTTT.

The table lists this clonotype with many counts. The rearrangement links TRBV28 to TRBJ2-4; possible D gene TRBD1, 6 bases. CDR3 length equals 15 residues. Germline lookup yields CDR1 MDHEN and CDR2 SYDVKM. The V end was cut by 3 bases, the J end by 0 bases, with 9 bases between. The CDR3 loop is CASSFPQGAKNIQYF. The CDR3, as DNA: TGTGCCAGCAGTTTCCCACAGGGAGCCAAAAACATTCAGTACTTC. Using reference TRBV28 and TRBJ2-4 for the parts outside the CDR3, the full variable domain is DVKVTQSSRYLVKRTGEKVFLECVQDMDHENMFWYRQDPGLGLRLIYFSYDVKMKEKGDIPEGYSVSREKKERFSLILESASTNQTSMYLCASSFPQGAKNIQYFGAGTRLSVL.

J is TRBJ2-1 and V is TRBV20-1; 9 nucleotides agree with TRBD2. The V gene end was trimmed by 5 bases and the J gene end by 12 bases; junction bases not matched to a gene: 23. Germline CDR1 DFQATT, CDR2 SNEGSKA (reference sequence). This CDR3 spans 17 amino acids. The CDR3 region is CSAGDGARGRGGSGQFF. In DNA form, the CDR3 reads TGCAGTGCTGGGGACGGAGCTCGCGGGAGGGGGGGTTCGGGGCAGTTCTTC.

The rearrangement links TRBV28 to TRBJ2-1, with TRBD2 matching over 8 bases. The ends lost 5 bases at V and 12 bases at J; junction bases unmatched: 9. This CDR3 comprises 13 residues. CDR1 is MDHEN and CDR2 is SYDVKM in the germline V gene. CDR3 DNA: TGTGCCAGCAGTACCCACGGGAGGGCAGGGCAGTTCTTC. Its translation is CASSTHGRAGQFF.

CDR3 bases: TGTGCCAGCAGTACGCGGGACAGGGGGGATGCAACTAATGAAAAACTGTTTTTT. Translated, it gives CASSTRDRGDATNEKLFF. V is TRBV6-4 and J is TRBJ1-4; 11 bases are a match to TRBD1. Germline V gene lookup returns CDR1 MRHNA and CDR2 SNTAGT. This CDR3 has 18 amino acids. Trimming at V came to 5 bases and at J to 0 bases, leaving 8 bases not matched to a gene.

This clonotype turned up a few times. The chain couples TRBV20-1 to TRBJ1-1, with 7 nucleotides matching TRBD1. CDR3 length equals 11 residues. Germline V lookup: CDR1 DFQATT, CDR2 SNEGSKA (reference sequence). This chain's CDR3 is CSASPGQEAFF. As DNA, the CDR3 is TGCAGCGCATCTCCGGGACAGGAAGCTTTCTTT.